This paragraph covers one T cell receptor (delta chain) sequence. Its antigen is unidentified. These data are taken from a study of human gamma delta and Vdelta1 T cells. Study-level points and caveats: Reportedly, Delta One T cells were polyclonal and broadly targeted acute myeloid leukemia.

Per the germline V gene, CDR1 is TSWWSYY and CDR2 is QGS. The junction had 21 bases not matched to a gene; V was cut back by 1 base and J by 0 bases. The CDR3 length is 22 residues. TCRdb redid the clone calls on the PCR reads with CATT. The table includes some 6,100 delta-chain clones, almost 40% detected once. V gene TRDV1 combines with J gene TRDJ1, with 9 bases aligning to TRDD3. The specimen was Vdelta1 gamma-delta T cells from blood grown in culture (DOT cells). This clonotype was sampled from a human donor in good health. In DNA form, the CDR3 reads TGTGCTCTTGGGGAACAAGCACGATCCCCTTCTACTGGGGGACGGTACACCGATAAACTCATCTTT. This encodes CALGEQARSPSTGGRYTDKLIF.